Each of the 21 T cell receptor beta chains below was sequenced from the same sample in a study of control samples from healthy donors and cancer patients. The assay was immunoSEQ multiplex PCR, and TCRdb's table has in-frame clones only and misses some. This table holds 150,000 to 200,000 clones, more than 90% found once. Sequenced: blood. Receptors originate from a woman in her thirties or forties in good health.

The chain employs TRBV2 and TRBJ2-7; 8 positions agree with TRBD2. Germline CDR1 reads SNHLY; CDR2 reads FYNNEI. V shed 7 bases, J shed 3 bases, and the junction held 5 bases outside the gene matches. The CDR3 runs to 13 residues. The CDR3 reads CASNPGGLYEQYF. The CDR3 DNA reads TGTGCCAGCAATCCGGGGGGGCTCTACGAGCAGTACTTC.

V usage is TRBV28 and J usage is TRBJ2-7; perhaps TRBD1 as D (6 bases). Germline loops: CDR1 MDHEN, CDR2 SYDVKM. This CDR3 has 11 amino acids. Trimming took 8 bases from V and 6 from J, leaving 11 bases between them. CDR3 sequence reads: CASWLGGEQYF. Here the CDR3 DNA reads TGTGCCAGCTGGTTAGGGGGCGAGCAGTACTTC. The whole variable domain, filled in from reference TRBV28 and TRBJ2-7, reads DVKVTQSSRYLVKRTGEKVFLECVQDMDHENMFWYRQDPGLGLRLIYFSYDVKMKEKGDIPEGYSVSREKKERFSLILESASTNQTSMYLCASWLGGEQYFGPGTRLTVT.

The V call is TRBV9, the J call TRBJ2-2; D remains unclear. V was clipped by 2 bases and J by 4 bases, with 9 bases between them. CDR3 length equals 14 residues. CDR1 is SGDLS and CDR2 is YYNGEE in the germline V gene. CDR3 nucleotide sequence: TGTGCCAGCAGCGTTGACCTTATCACCGGGGAGCTGTTTTTT. Protein: CASSVDLITGELFF.

The chain joins TRBV10-3 to TRBJ2-7; 12 positions agree with TRBD1. Germline lookup yields CDR1 ENHRY and CDR2 SYGVKD. The CDR3 contains 13 residues. V dropped 10 bases and J dropped 2; count of bases not matched to a gene: 3. This CDR3 reads CATGQGATYEQYF. The CDR3 DNA follows: TGTGCCACGGGACAGGGGGCTACCTACGAGCAGTACTTC.

The rearrangement uses TRBV24-1 and TRBJ2-7, with a possible D match to TRBD1 (6 bases). The CDR3 is 13 amino acids. Between the trimmed V and J ends, which lost 5 bases and 4 bases, there was a span of 11 bases. Germline loops: CDR1 KGHDR, CDR2 SFDVKD. In DNA, the CDR3 is TGTGCCACCAGTGCAGGGGAAGGATACGAGCAGTACTTC. This sequence encodes CATSAGEGYEQYF.

V gene TRBV27 combines with J gene TRBJ1-1; D is possibly TRBD1 (5 bases). Trimming pared 2 bases from V and 1 base from J, leaving 11 bases between. From germline, CDR1 is MNHEY and CDR2 SMNVEV (reference sequence). The CDR3 extends over 15 amino acids. The chain's CDR3 is CASSLQGWGNTEAFF. The CDR3 nucleotides are TGTGCCAGCAGTTTACAGGGTTGGGGGAACACTGAAGCTTTCTTT.

The chain joins TRBV29-1 to TRBJ1-1; unclear D gene. The CDR3 loop spans 10 amino acids. Trimming removed 3 bases at V and 7 bases at J, with 6 bases between. CDR1 SQVTM and CDR2 ANQGSEA come from the germline V gene. The CDR3 reads CSVDLFEAFF. In DNA, the CDR3 is TGCAGCGTTGATCTGTTTGAAGCTTTCTTT.

The V gene is TRBV7-2, the J gene TRBJ1-4; D uncertain. The CDR3 covers 15 residues. V was pared by 2 bases and J by 4 bases, with 11 bases between. The germline CDR1 and CDR2 sequences are SGHTA and FQGNSA. In DNA form, the CDR3 reads TGTGCCAGCAGCTTATTTAAGGACGGTAATGAAAAACTGTTTTTT. Translation gives CASSLFKDGNEKLFF.

The chain uses TRBV5-1 and TRBJ2-7; 7 bases match TRBD1. The CDR3 sequence is 15 residues long. V shed 2 bases, J shed 0 bases, and the junction held 5 bases outside the gene matches. Germline V gene sequence: CDR1 SGHRS, CDR2 YFSETQ. Here the CDR3 DNA reads TGCGCCAGCAGCTTCCCGACAGGGAGCTCCTACGAGCAGTACTTC. Translation: CASSFPTGSSYEQYF.

This clone appeared once. V and J are TRBV4-1 and TRBJ1-1; possible D gene TRBD1, 5 bases. Per the germline V gene, CDR1 is MGHRA and CDR2 is YSYEKL. The V end lost 0 bases, the J end lost 1 base, and 9 bases lay between the germline ends. The CDR3 loop spans 15 amino acids. The CDR3 reads CASSQDRAPNTEAFF. Here the CDR3 DNA reads TGCGCCAGCAGCCAAGACAGGGCCCCGAACACTGAAGCTTTCTTT.

The chain employs TRBV5-1 and TRBJ2-1; D is unresolved. Germline lookup yields CDR1 SGHRS and CDR2 YFSETQ. Between the trimmed V and J ends, which lost 0 bases and 6 bases, there was a span of 10 bases. CDR3 length: 14 residues. CDR3 sequence: CASSLGLFLNEQFF. The DNA of the CDR3 is TGCGCCAGCAGCTTGGGTTTGTTCCTCAATGAGCAGTTCTTC.

The rearrangement links TRBV5-1 to TRBJ2-1; the match to TRBD1 covers 11 bases. The CDR3 has 14 amino acids. J was trimmed by 8 bases and V by 4 bases; bases with no gene match: 5. Germline CDR1 and CDR2: SGHRS and YFSETQ. The CDR3 DNA reads TGCGCCAGCAGCAGGGACAGGGGGGTGTATGAGCAGTTCTTC. Its protein product is CASSRDRGVYEQFF.

The chain has TRBV4-1 and TRBJ1-2; TRBD1 matches 10 bases. J lost 4 bases, V lost 4 bases, and 6 bases had no gene match. This CDR3 spans 15 amino acids. Germline values: CDR1 MGHRA, CDR2 YSYEKL. The CDR3 bases are TGCGCCAGCAGCCGCCGGGACAGGGGCCCCTATGGCTACACCTTC. Amino acids: CASSRRDRGPYGYTF.

The genes are TRBV7-2 and TRBJ2-5; TRBD2 matches at 8 bases. This CDR3 is 14 amino acids long. J lost 2 bases, V lost 3 bases, and 2 bases had no gene match. The germline V gene has CDR1 SGHTA and CDR2 FQGNSA. The CDR3 here is CASSFSGAQETQYF. CDR3 bases: TGTGCCAGCAGCTTTAGCGGGGCACAAGAGACCCAGTACTTC.

The chain carries TRBV11-3 and TRBJ2-1, with D tentatively TRBD1 (6 bases). Looked up from germline, CDR1 is SGHNT and CDR2 is YENEEA. The CDR3 has 15 residues. Trimming cost V 4 bases and J 7 bases, with 17 bases left between them. The CDR3 spells CASSSGQGIVNEQFF. The DNA of the CDR3 is TGTGCCAGCAGCTCCGGGCAGGGGATAGTAAATGAGCAGTTCTTC. The complete variable domain, with remaining parts taken from reference TRBV11-3 and TRBJ2-1, reads EAGVVQSPRYKIIEKKQPVAFWCNPISGHNTLYWYLQNLGQGPELLIRYENEEAVDDSQLPKDRFSAERLKGVDSTLKIQPAELGDSAVYLCASSSGQGIVNEQFFGPGTRLTVL.

The gene calls are TRBV6-6 and TRBJ1-1; 9 bases agree with TRBD1. The CDR3 length is 14 residues. Germline CDR1 is MNHNY and CDR2 is SVGAGI (reference sequence). With V trimmed by 6 bases and J by 1 base, 3 bases remained unmatched. As DNA, the CDR3 is TGTGCCAGCAGCGAGGACAGGGGGAACACTGAAGCTTTCTTT. This gives the protein CASSEDRGNTEAFF.

The chain couples TRBV4-1 to TRBJ1-2, with TRBD1 matching 7 bases. The CDR3 totals 14 residues. V trimming: 0 bases; J trimming: 6 bases; junction bases outside the gene matches: 4. Germline V CDR1 and CDR2: MGHRA, YSYEKL. The CDR3 region has the DNA TGCGCCAGCAGCCAAGATGGCACAGGGGATGGCTACACCTTC. This gives the protein CASSQDGTGDGYTF.

The V call is TRBV5-6, the J call TRBJ2-7; weak D call: TRBD1 (6 bases). The CDR3 consists of 12 residues. Germline CDR1 is SGHDT and CDR2 is YYEEEE. Trimming stripped 7 bases from V and 3 bases from J, with 11 bases between. Written as DNA, the CDR3 is TGTGCCAGCGCAGGGGTAGGCTACGAGCAGTACTTC. Amino acid sequence: CASAGVGYEQYF.

Comments on this clone: Additional DNA sequences in this sample encode the identical CDR3. In nucleotides, the CDR3 is TGTGCCAGCAGTAGTGGCTCCTACAATGAGCAGTTCTTC. It translates to CASSSGSYNEQFF. The chain has TRBV5-6 and TRBJ2-1; D uncertain. The CDR3 has 13 amino acids. Trimming removed 5 bases from V and 0 bases from J, with 6 bases in between. Germline-derived CDR1 and CDR2 are SGHDT and YYEEEE.

CDR3 in amino acids: CSVVVGGVEKLFF. The CDR3 DNA is TGCAGCGTTGTAGTTGGCGGGGTGGAAAAACTGTTTTTT. The genes are TRBV29-1 and TRBJ1-4; D is unclear. CDR1 and CDR2 from the germline V gene are SQVTM and ANQGSEA. This CDR3 is built from 13 residues. V dropped 4 bases and J dropped 8 bases, with 14 bases sitting between them.

The rearrangement uses TRBV15 and TRBJ2-5; D unclear. The CDR3 sequence is 13 residues long. The germline gives CDR1 LNHNV, CDR2 YYDKDF (reference sequence). With 11 bases removed from V and 5 bases from J, the gap between germline ends came to 18 bases. DNA of the CDR3: TGTGCCGCCCGAGGTGTGGGAAGGGAGACCCAGTACTTC. Amino acids: CAARGVGRETQYF.